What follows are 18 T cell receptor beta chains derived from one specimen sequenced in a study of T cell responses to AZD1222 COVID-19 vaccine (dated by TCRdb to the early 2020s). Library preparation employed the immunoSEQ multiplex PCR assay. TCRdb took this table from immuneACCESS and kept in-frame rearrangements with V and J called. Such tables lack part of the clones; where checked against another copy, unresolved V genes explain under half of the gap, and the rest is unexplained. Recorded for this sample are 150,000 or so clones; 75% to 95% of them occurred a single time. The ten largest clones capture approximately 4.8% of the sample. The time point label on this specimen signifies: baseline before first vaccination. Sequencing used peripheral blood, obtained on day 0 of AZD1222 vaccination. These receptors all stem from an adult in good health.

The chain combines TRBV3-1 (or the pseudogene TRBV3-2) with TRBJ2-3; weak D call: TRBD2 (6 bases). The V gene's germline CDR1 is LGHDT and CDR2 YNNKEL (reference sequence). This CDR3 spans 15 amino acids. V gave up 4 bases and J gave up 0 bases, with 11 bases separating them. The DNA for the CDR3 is TGTGCCAGCAGCCGACGACTAGGGAGCACAGATACGCAGTATTTT. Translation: CASSRRLGSTDTQYF.

CDR3 sequence: CASSSEATQYF. The DNA for the CDR3 is TGTGCCAGCAGCTCAGAGGCGACCCAGTACTTC. The genes are TRBV5-5 and TRBJ2-5; D ambiguous. Germline V gene sequence: CDR1 SGHKS, CDR2 YYEKEE (reference sequence). Trimming left V 3 bases short and J 7 bases short, with 7 bases between. This CDR3 has 11 amino acids.

This CDR3 is CASSLQRSSYNEQFF. Written as DNA, the CDR3 is TGTGCCAGCAGCCTCCAGCGGAGCTCCTACAATGAGCAGTTCTTC. The genes are TRBV7-3 and TRBJ2-1; possibly TRBD2 for D (5 bases). This CDR3 region has 15 residues. V shed 5 bases and J shed 0 bases, with 11 bases lying between them. Germline CDR1 is SGHTA and CDR2 is FQGTGA.

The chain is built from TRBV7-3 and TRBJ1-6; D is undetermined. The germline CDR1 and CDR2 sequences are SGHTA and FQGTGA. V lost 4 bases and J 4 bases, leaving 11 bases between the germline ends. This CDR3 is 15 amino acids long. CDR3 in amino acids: CASSSEGGYNSPLHF. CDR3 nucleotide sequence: TGTGCCAGCAGCTCCGAGGGCGGGTATAATTCACCCCTCCACTTT.

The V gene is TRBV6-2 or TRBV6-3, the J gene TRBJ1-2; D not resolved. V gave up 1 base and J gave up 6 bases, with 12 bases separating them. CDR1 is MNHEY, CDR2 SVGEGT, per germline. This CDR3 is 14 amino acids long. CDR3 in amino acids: CASSYLTSWDGYTF. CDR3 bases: TGTGCCAGCAGTTACTTGACCTCTTGGGATGGCTACACCTTC.

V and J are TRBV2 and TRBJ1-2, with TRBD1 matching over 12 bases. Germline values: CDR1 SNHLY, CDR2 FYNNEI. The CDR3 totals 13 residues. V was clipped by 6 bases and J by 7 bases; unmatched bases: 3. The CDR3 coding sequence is TGTGCCAGCAGGGGACAGGGGGCAGGTGGCTACACCTTC. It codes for CASRGQGAGGYTF.

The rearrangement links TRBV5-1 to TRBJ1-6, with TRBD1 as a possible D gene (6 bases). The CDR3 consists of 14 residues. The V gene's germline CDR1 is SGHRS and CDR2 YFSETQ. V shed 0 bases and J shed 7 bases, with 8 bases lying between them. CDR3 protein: CASSLGDNNSPLHF. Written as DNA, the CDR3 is TGCGCCAGCAGCTTGGGGGACAACAATTCACCCCTCCACTTT.

The DNA of the CDR3 is TGTGCCAGCAGTTTATCAGGGGTGGACTACGAGCAGTACTTC. It is translated as CASSLSGVDYEQYF. V is TRBV28 and J is TRBJ2-7, with D possibly being TRBD1 (6 bases). Trimming removed 1 base at V and 3 bases at J, with 10 bases between. Germline CDR1 MDHEN, CDR2 SYDVKM. The CDR3 has 14 residues. Full variable domain (remainder filled in from reference TRBV28 and TRBJ2-7): DVKVTQSSRYLVKRTGEKVFLECVQDMDHENMFWYRQDPGLGLRLIYFSYDVKMKEKGDIPEGYSVSREKKERFSLILESASTNQTSMYLCASSLSGVDYEQYFGPGTRLTVT.

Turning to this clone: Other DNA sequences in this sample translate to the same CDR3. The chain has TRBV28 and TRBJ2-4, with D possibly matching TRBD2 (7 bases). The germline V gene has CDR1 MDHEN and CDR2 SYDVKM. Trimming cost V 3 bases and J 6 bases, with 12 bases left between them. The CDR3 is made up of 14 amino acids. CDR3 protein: CASSFREGGNIQYF. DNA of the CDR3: TGTGCCAGCAGTTTTAGGGAGGGGGGAAACATTCAGTACTTC.

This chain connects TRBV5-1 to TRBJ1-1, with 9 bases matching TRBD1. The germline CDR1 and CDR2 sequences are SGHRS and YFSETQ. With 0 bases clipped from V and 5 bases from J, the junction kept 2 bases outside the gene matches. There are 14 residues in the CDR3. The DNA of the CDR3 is TGCGCCAGCAGCTTGGTGGGGACAGGGACTGAAGCTTTCTTT. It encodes CASSLVGTGTEAFF.

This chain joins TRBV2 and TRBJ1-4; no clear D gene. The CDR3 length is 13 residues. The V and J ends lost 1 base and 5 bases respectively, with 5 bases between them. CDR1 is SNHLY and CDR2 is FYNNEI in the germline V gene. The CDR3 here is CASSEVMNEKLFF. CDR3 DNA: TGTGCCAGCAGTGAAGTCATGAATGAAAAACTGTTTTTT.

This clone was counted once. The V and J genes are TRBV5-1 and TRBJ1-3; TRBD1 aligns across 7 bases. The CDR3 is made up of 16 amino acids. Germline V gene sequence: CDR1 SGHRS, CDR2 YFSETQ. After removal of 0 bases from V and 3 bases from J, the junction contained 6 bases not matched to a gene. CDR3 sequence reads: CASSLGATGLGNTIYF. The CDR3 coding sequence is TGCGCCAGCAGCTTGGGGGCGACAGGGCTTGGAAACACCATATATTTT.

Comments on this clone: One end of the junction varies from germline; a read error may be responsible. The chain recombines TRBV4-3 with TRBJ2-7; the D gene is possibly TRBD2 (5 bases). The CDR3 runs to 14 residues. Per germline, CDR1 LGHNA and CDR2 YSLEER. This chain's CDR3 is CASSPSLDFYKQYF. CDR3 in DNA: TGCGCCAGCAGTCCCTCTCTGGACTTCTACAAGCAGTACTTC.

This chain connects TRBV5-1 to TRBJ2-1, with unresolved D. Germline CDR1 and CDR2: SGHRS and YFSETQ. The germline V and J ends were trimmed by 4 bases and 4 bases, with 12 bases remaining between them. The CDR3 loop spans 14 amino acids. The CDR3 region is CASSPGPLYNEQFF. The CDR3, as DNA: TGCGCCAGCAGCCCTGGTCCCCTATACAATGAGCAGTTCTTC.

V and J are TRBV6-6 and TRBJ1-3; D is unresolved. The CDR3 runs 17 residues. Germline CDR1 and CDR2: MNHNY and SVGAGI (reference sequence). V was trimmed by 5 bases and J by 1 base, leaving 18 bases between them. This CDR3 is CASSLQRQLRSGNTIYF. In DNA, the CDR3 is TGTGCCAGCAGTCTTCAACGGCAGCTGAGGTCTGGAAACACCATATATTTT.

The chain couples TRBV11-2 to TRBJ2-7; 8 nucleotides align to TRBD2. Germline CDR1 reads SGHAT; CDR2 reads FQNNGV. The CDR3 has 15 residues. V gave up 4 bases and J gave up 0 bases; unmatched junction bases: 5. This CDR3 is CASSSSRGGSYEQYF. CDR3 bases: TGTGCCAGCAGCTCCTCCCGGGGGGGCTCCTACGAGCAGTACTTC.

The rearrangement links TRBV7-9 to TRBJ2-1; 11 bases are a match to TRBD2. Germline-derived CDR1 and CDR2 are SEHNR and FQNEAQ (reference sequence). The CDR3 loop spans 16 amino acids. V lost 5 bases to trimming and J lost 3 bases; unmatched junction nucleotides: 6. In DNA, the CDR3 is TGTGCCAGCAGCCGCTCGACTAGCGGGAACTACAATGAGCAGTTCTTC. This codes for CASSRSTSGNYNEQFF.

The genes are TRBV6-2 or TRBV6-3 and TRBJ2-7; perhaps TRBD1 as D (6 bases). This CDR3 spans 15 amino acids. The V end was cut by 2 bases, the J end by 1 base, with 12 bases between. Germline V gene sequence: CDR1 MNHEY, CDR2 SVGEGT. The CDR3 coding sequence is TGTGCCAGCAGTTACCAAAGGGACATGTCCTACGAGCAGTACTTC. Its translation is CASSYQRDMSYEQYF.